The 12 T cell receptor beta chains reported below all come from one sample, sequenced in a study of PD-1 blockade in classical Hodgkin lymphoma. Noted time point: cycle 4 day 1 (C4D1), after less than 7 weeks of nivolumab. Autologous stem cell transplantation was followed by relapse in every patient, and brentuximab vedotin exposure varied. Assay: immunoSEQ multiplex PCR; the TCRdb copy retains only in-frame clones and omits some. This sample has around 50,000 clones, with roughly 89% found just once. Sequencing was performed on peripheral blood mononuclear cells (PBMCs), taken before the fourth cycle of nivolumab. The source of these receptors is a human donor with classical Hodgkin lymphoma.

This clone has only one observation. This sequence joins TRBV19 and TRBJ1-5, with D possibly matching TRBD1 (5 bases). V lost 6 bases, J lost 2 bases, and 14 bases lay in between. The CDR3 is made up of 15 amino acids. Germline lookup yields CDR1 LNHDA and CDR2 SQIVND (reference sequence). The CDR3 region has the DNA TGTGCCAGTAGCGAATGGAGGGGTCGCAATCAGCCCCAGCATTTT. Translating it yields CASSEWRGRNQPQHF.

The V gene is TRBV21-1, the J gene TRBJ2-7; the DNA was not compared with TRBD2, the D call given in the table. TRBV21-1 is recorded as a pseudogene. The CDR3 totals 16 residues. The CDR3 DNA follows: TGTGCCAGCAGCAAAACCTTCGCGCGGGAGCTCGACGAGCAGTACTTC. Translation gives CASSKTFARELDEQYF.

The chain carries TRBV5-1 and TRBJ2-1; the D call may be TRBD1 or TRBD2 (5 bases each). The CDR3 has 17 amino acids. V was pared by 3 bases and J by 6 bases, with 22 bases between. Germline V gives CDR1 SGHRS, CDR2 YFSETQ. Here the CDR3 DNA reads TGCGCCAGCAGCTCTCAACCGGGGACCCATACGGGCAATGAGCAGTTCTTC. Translated: CASSSQPGTHTGNEQFF.

The rearrangement joins TRBV28 to TRBJ2-5; D gene unclear. Germline values: CDR1 MDHEN, CDR2 SYDVKM. The CDR3 covers 14 residues. Trimming took off 2 bases at V and 5 bases at J, with 12 bases between the two ends. The CDR3 nucleotides read TGTGCCAGCAGTTTAATTGGTAACGTCGAGACCCAGTACTTC. Protein product: CASSLIGNVETQYF.

The genes are TRBV30 and TRBJ1-4; D unclear. Trimming shortened V by 3 bases and J by 7 bases, and 15 bases separated the two germline ends. The germline V gene has CDR1 GTSNPN and CDR2 SVGIG (reference sequence). This CDR3 region has 14 residues. The CDR3 loop reads CAWRQSSVSEKLFF. The CDR3 DNA reads as TGTGCCTGGAGACAGTCGTCAGTCAGTGAAAAACTGTTTTTT.

The chain has TRBV6-5 and TRBJ2-7; D is unclear. This CDR3 is built from 9 residues. The ends were cut back, 6 bases at V and 4 bases at J, with 1 base in the middle. Germline V gives CDR1 MNHEY, CDR2 SVGAGI. The CDR3 DNA follows: TGTGCCAGCAGATACGAGCAGTACTTC. Protein product: CASRYEQYF.

The chain employs TRBV28 and TRBJ1-4; 7 positions match TRBD1. The CDR3 has 16 amino acids. The V segment lost 4 bases and the J segment 8 bases; nucleotides outside the gene matches: 13. From germline, CDR1 is MDHEN and CDR2 SYDVKM. CDR3 sequence (DNA): TGTGCCAGCAGTTCCCGCCGGACAGGAAGGAAGGAAAAACTGTTTTTT. The encoded protein is CASSSRRTGRKEKLFF.

V gene TRBV5-1 combines with J gene TRBJ2-7, with D hard to call. CDR1 is SGHRS, CDR2 YFSETQ, per germline. This CDR3 region has 15 residues. V lost 1 base and J lost 1, with 12 bases in between. The CDR3 loop is CASSLSFVPSYEQYF. The CDR3 DNA follows: TGCGCCAGCAGCTTGTCTTTTGTACCTTCCTACGAGCAGTACTTC.

This clone is a singleton in its sample. The chain joins TRBV11-2 to TRBJ2-7, with TRBD1 identical over 7 bases. Germline values: CDR1 SGHAT, CDR2 FQNNGV. The CDR3 is 13 residues long. V shed 4 bases and J 6 bases; nucleotides not matched to a gene: 6. The CDR3 DNA is TGTGCCAGCAGCTCAAGGGACAGAAGCGAGCAGTACTTC. Residues: CASSSRDRSEQYF.

This chain connects TRBV19 to TRBJ1-4, with 8 nucleotides matching TRBD1. The V gene end was trimmed by 6 bases and the J gene end by 7 bases; junction bases not matched to a gene: 4. The germline V gene has CDR1 LNHDA and CDR2 SQIVND (reference sequence). The CDR3 loop spans 13 amino acids. In DNA form, the CDR3 reads TGTGCCAGTAGGGACAGGGACGTTGAAAAACTGTTTTTT. Its protein product is CASRDRDVEKLFF.

The rearrangement links TRBV27 to TRBJ2-3, with TRBD2 identical over 7 bases. The CDR3 spans 15 residues. The germline CDR1 and CDR2 sequences are MNHEY and SMNVEV (reference sequence). Trimming removed 2 bases from V and 4 bases from J; junction bases left unmatched: 6. The CDR3 sequence is CASSLRAGWADTQYF. CDR3 sequence (DNA): TGTGCCAGCAGTTTACGAGCGGGATGGGCAGATACGCAGTATTTT.

V and J are TRBV6-4 and TRBJ2-7, with D perhaps given as TRBD1 or TRBD2 (5 bases each). The length of the CDR3 is 13 residues. Per the germline V gene, CDR1 is MRHNA and CDR2 is SNTAGT. V was cut by 5 bases and J by 1 base, with 9 bases left in between. The CDR3 spells CASSPGPSYEQYF. The CDR3 DNA sequence: TGTGCCAGCAGTCCGGGACCGTCCTACGAGCAGTACTTC.